The rows below give T cell receptor beta chains drawn from one sample of a study of cytomegalovirus exposure and HLA in healthy donors. The protocol was immunoSEQ multiplex PCR, while the TCRdb copy is restricted to in-frame clones and leaves out a portion. The sample includes approximately 77,000 clones. Sequencing used PBMCs. The receptors shown here come from a man aged 25-40 years in good health and CMV-seronegative. Each CDR3 is given with its conserved first and last residue. D genes are given only for firm matches.

j_call d_call v_call cdr3_nt cdr3_aa
TRBJ2-7 TRBD2 TRBV7-9 TGTGCCAGCAGCTTAGCGCTAGCGGGCGTCTCCTACGAGCAGTACTTC CASSLALAGVSYEQYF
TRBJ2-7 TRBD2 TRBV30 TGTGCCTGGGGCCCCAGCGGGAGGGCCTCCGAGCAGTACTTC CAWGPSGRASEQYF
TRBJ1-1 TRBD1 TRBV5-1 TGCGCCAGCAGCCCTTTTCCAGGGGACAGGGGGCCAGCTTTCTTT CASSPFPGDRGPAFF
TRBJ1-2 NA TRBV29-1 TGCAGCACGGGGGGCGTTGAGAACTATGGCTACACCTTC CSTGGVENYGYTF
TRBJ1-1 NA TRBV11-1 TGTGCCAGCAGCTTAGCACAGGGCGGCGAAACTGAAGCTTTCTTT CASSLAQGGETEAFF
TRBJ2-5 NA TRBV2 TGTGCCAGCCAAAGATCTAGAGGTTCTGAGACCCAGTACTTC CASQRSRGSETQYF
TRBJ1-6 TRBD1 TRBV7-8 TGTGCCAGCAGCCCCCGACAGGGAACTGCTTCACCCCTCCACTTT CASSPRQGTASPLHF
TRBJ2-5 TRBD2 TRBV10-3 TGTGCCATCAGTGCGGGACTACAAGAGACCCAGTACTTC CAISAGLQETQYF
TRBJ1-1 NA TRBV6-1 TGTGCCAGCAGTGCCGGGGAACTAGCTTTCTTT CASSAGELAFF
TRBJ2-1 NA TRBV5-1 TGCGCCAGCAGCTTTTTTCCGGGCCCCGGAGGGAGTGAGCAGTTCTTC CASSFFPGPGGSEQFF
TRBJ2-7 NA TRBV15 TGTGCCACCAGCAGAGTCGGGGGTTCTTACGAGCAGTACTTC CATSRVGGSYEQYF
TRBJ2-7 TRBD1 TRBV28 TGTGCCAGCAGTTCACAGGACAGGTTTATCATGAACGAGCAGTACTTC CASSSQDRFIMNEQYF
TRBJ1-2 NA TRBV19 TGTGCCAGTAGTACCATGACAGGTACTCATGGCTACACCTTC CASSTMTGTHGYTF
TRBJ2-7 TRBD2 TRBV29-1 TGCAGCGCTACCGGACTAGCAGGCGAGCAGTACTTC CSATGLAGEQYF
TRBJ2-5 TRBD2 TRBV11-2 TGTGCCAGCAGCGCCAGGACTAGCGGGGGTGAGGAGACCCAGTACTTC CASSARTSGGEETQYF
TRBJ1-6 TRBD1 TRBV6-5 TGTGCCAGCAGTTACTTTGGGACAGGGAATTCACCCCTCCACTTT CASSYFGTGNSPLHF
TRBJ1-1 NA TRBV4-3 TGCGCCAGCACCCAAGACAGGAACACTGAAGCTTTCTTT CASTQDRNTEAFF
TRBJ2-7 NA TRBV7-9 TGTGCCAGCAGCTGGGGAGCCCACTACGAGCAGTACTTC CASSWGAHYEQYF
TRBJ1-1 NA TRBV27 TGTGCCAGCAGTGTCAACAGGGTGAACACTGAAGCTTTCTTT CASSVNRVNTEAFF
TRBJ2-3 TRBD2 TRBV11-2 TGTGCCAGCGGGGGGACTAGCGGGAGGGGTACGCAGTATTTT CASGGTSGRGTQYF
TRBJ2-7 NA TRBV28 TGTGCCAGCAGCTTTAGCGGCAGCTCCTACGAGCAGTACTTC CASSFSGSSYEQYF
TRBJ1-5 NA TRBV6-5 TGTGCCAGCAGGCCTCTTGGGGGCAGCAATCAGCCCCAGCATTTT CASRPLGGSNQPQHF
TRBJ1-5 TRBD1 TRBV6-1 TGTGCCACCGTGACAGGGGGCGGGAGTCAGCCCCAGCATTTT CATVTGGGSQPQHF
TRBJ2-3 NA TRBV7-7 TGTGCTAGCAGCCTCCTAGGCAGGGAGGTAGATACGCAGTATTTT CASSLLGREVDTQYF
TRBJ1-4 NA TRBV30 TGTGCCTGGAGTGTACTCGGCCTTAGAGGGAGCAAACTGTTTTTT CAWSVLGLRGSKLFF
TRBJ2-1 TRBD1 TRBV29-1 TGCAGCGTTGAAGAGGATCCAAGAACAAAGCCTAGGGGACAGGGGAACAATGAGCAGTTCTTC CSVEEDPRTKPRGQGNNEQFF
TRBJ2-6 TRBD2 TRBV10-3 TGTGCCATCAGTGATATAGCGGGAGGGAGGCGTGGGGCCAACGTCCTGACTTTC CAISDIAGGRRGANVLTF
TRBJ1-1 NA TRBV9 TGTGCCAGCAGCGTAGGGGGGGGCGCGACTGAAGCTTTCTTT CASSVGGGATEAFF
TRBJ2-5 TRBD1 TRBV6-1 TGTGCCAGCAGTGAAGGGACAGGGGAAGAGACCCAGTACTTC CASSEGTGEETQYF
TRBJ1-6 NA TRBV27 TGTGCCAGCAGTGACAGGATTAATTCACCCCTCCACTTT CASSDRINSPLHF
TRBJ2-3 TRBD2 TRBV9 TGTGCCAGCAGCGTAGCTAGCGGGGCACCTAGAGATACGCAGTATTTT CASSVASGAPRDTQYF
TRBJ1-1 NA TRBV2 TGTGCCAGCAGTGAAAAGGGGGTATTTGGCACTGAAGCTTTCTTT CASSEKGVFGTEAFF
TRBJ2-1 NA TRBV5-6 TGTGCCAGCAGCTTGGGTGTGTACAGGGCCAATGAGCAGTTCTTC CASSLGVYRANEQFF
TRBJ1-5 NA TRBV19 TGTGCCAGTAAAATCGCCCCCAGGGGCCCGTCGTCACAGCCCCAGCATTTT CASKIAPRGPSSQPQHF
TRBJ1-5 TRBD1 TRBV4-2 TGTGCCAGCAGCCGAGACAGGGGACGGAATGATCAGCCCCAGCATTTT CASSRDRGRNDQPQHF
TRBJ2-7 TRBD1 TRBV2 TGTGCCAGCAGTGAATCAGGGGGCGTCGAGCAGTACTTC CASSESGGVEQYF
TRBJ1-2 NA TRBV11-2 TGTGCCAGCCAACCCGGGAGCTATGGCTACACCTTC CASQPGSYGYTF
TRBJ2-1 TRBD2 TRBV5-6 TGTGCCAGCAGCCCACTAGCGGCGGTCTACAATGAGCAGTTCTTC CASSPLAAVYNEQFF
TRBJ2-2 NA TRBV7-9 TGTGCCAGCAGACCCGGACAGTCCTGGATCGCCGGGGAGCTGTTTTTT CASRPGQSWIAGELFF
TRBJ2-1 TRBD2 TRBV25-1 TGTGCCAGCAGAGCACTAGCGGGAAACTACAATGAGCAGTTCTTC CASRALAGNYNEQFF
TRBJ2-5 NA TRBV5-1 TGCGCCAGCAGCTTGGGAGCGGAAGAGACCCAGTACTTC CASSLGAEETQYF
TRBJ1-2 TRBD1 TRBV2 TGTGCCAGCAGTACTGGACAGGGCTTTAACTATGGCTACACCTTC CASSTGQGFNYGYTF
TRBJ2-7 NA TRBV4-3 TGCGCCAGCAGCCAAGATCTCAGATACGAGCAGTACTTC CASSQDLRYEQYF
TRBJ1-2 NA TRBV4-3 TGCGCCAGCAGCCAGGGACTCTATGGCTACACCTTC CASSQGLYGYTF
TRBJ1-6 TRBD1 TRBV7-2 TGTGCCAGCAGCTTAGGGAGGGACAGGGGGCTAGCTTCACCCCTCCACTTT CASSLGRDRGLASPLHF
TRBJ2-4 NA TRBV18 TGTGCCAGCTCAGCCGACAGGGCCAAAAACATTCAGTACTTC CASSADRAKNIQYF
TRBJ1-1 NA TRBV18 TGTGCCAGCTCCAGTGGTGCCCCCCAGAACACTGAAGCTTTCTTT CASSSGAPQNTEAFF
TRBJ2-7 TRBD1 TRBV29-1 TGCAGCGCCGACAGGGGGGGCGAGCAGTACTTC CSADRGGEQYF
TRBJ2-7 TRBD2 TRBV6-5 TGTGCCAGCAGCGTAGCGGGGAGCGACTACGAGCAGTACTTC CASSVAGSDYEQYF
TRBJ2-5 NA TRBV27 TGTGCCACCCGGCGGGGAGTTTTAGAGACCCAGTACTTC CATRRGVLETQYF
TRBJ2-7 NA TRBV11-2 TGTGCCAGCAGCCCTCGAGGGGGACCCAGCTCCTACGAGCAGTACTTC CASSPRGGPSSYEQYF
TRBJ1-5 TRBD1 TRBV6-5 TGTGCCAGTGGGGCAGGGGGACGGCCCCAGCATTTT CASGAGGRPQHF
TRBJ2-1 TRBD1 TRBV29-1 TGCAGCGTTGAGACAGGGTTTGTATACAATGAGCAGTTCTTC CSVETGFVYNEQFF
TRBJ2-2 NA TRBV4-2 TGTGCCAGCAGCCAGCTTAACAGGGTTTTGCGAGGGACCGGGGAGCTGTTTTTT CASSQLNRVLRGTGELFF
TRBJ2-7 TRBD1 TRBV5-1 TGCGCCAGCAGCTCGGGACAGGTTGCGAACGAGCAGTACTTC CASSSGQVANEQYF
TRBJ1-4 NA TRBV4-1 TGCGCCAGCAGCCAAGATAGGCGGGGACTGTTTTTT CASSQDRRGLFF
TRBJ2-1 TRBD2 TRBV27 TGTGCCAGCAGTTACAGCGGGGGGAACAATGAGCAGTTCTTC CASSYSGGNNEQFF
TRBJ1-6 TRBD1 TRBV6-1 TGTGCCAGCAGTGCCTTACAGGGGAATAATTCACCCCTCCACTTT CASSALQGNNSPLHF
TRBJ1-1 NA TRBV14 TGTGCCAGCAGCCCCTGGGCAGCACTTGAAGCTTTCTTT CASSPWAALEAFF